Each of the 28 T cell receptor beta chains below was sequenced from the same sample in a study of long-term antiretroviral therapy in people with HIV. At survey level, the immunoSEQ assay was run in its v3.0 version. TCRdb's copy holds only in-frame clones and misses some; the assay was immunoSEQ multiplex PCR. The sample contains approximately 36,000 clones, roughly 82% of which appear only once. Sequenced material: unsorted PBMCs, taken 0.6 years after starting antiretroviral therapy. These receptors were collected from a man aged 18-30 years with HIV.

The V and J genes are TRBV28 and TRBJ1-3; D is undetermined. With 6 bases removed from V and 3 bases from J, the gap between germline ends came to 12 bases. The CDR3 contains 14 residues. Looked up from germline, CDR1 is MDHEN and CDR2 is SYDVKM. The DNA of the CDR3 is TGTGCCAGCAGACCTGGACTAGGTGGAAACACCATATATTTT. It is translated as CASRPGLGGNTIYF.

This clone came up once. The J gene is TRBJ2-7, the V gene TRBV28; TRBD1 is a possible D gene (6 bases). This CDR3 is built from 17 residues. V was cut by 3 bases and J by 6 bases, with 24 bases left in between. The germline gives CDR1 MDHEN, CDR2 SYDVKM. The CDR3 nucleotides are TGTGCCAGCAGTTTCCCCCAGGGGCCATCTCTTAAGGCCGAGCAGTACTTC. This sequence encodes CASSFPQGPSLKAEQYF.

The chain uses TRBV28 and TRBJ2-7, with 11 positions matching TRBD2. Germline CDR1 is MDHEN and CDR2 is SYDVKM. Trimming cost V 7 bases and J 6 bases; bases outside gene matches: 11. This CDR3 region has 15 residues. CDR3 sequence (DNA): TGTGCCAGCAATCTTAGCGGGAGGGCCGGAGGCGAGCAGTACTTC. Protein product: CASNLSGRAGGEQYF.

V gene TRBV7-8 combines with J gene TRBJ2-5, with D tentatively TRBD2 (6 bases). The V and J ends lost 5 bases and 1 base respectively, with 11 bases between them. The CDR3 totals 14 residues. Germline V CDR1 and CDR2: SGHVS, FQNEAQ. CDR3: CASSSSGFQETQYF. The CDR3, as DNA: TGTGCCAGCAGCAGTAGCGGATTCCAAGAGACCCAGTACTTC.

This clone was found once. This chain uses TRBV6-6 with TRBJ1-4, with 7 bases that match TRBD1. The V gene's germline CDR1 is MNHNY and CDR2 SVGAGI (reference sequence). V trimming: 5 bases; J trimming: 8 bases; junction bases outside the gene matches: 14. This CDR3 has 16 amino acids. The CDR3, as DNA: TGTGCCAGCAGTCCCCGGGACAGTACCCTCGGGGAAAAACTGTTTTTT. Its protein product is CASSPRDSTLGEKLFF.

This chain links TRBV5-1 with TRBJ2-1, with D maybe TRBD1 (5 bases). Germline-derived CDR1 and CDR2 are SGHRS and YFSETQ. The CDR3 is made up of 16 amino acids. V lost 0 bases, J lost 4 bases, and 14 bases lay in between. CDR3 coding DNA: TGCGCCAGCAGCTTGGCGGGCAGGGCAGGGTACAATGAGCAGTTCTTC. Translation gives CASSLAGRAGYNEQFF. The full variable domain, in which reference TRBV5-1 and TRBJ2-1 provide the parts outside the CDR3, is KAGVTQTPRYLIKTRGQQVTLSCSPISGHRSVSWYQQTPGQGLQFLFEYFSETQRNKGNFPGRFSGRQFSNSRSEMNVSTLELGDSALYLCASSLAGRAGYNEQFFGPGTRLTVL.

This sequence joins TRBV11-2 and TRBJ2-7, with TRBD1 identical over 7 bases. The germline CDR1 and CDR2 sequences are SGHAT and FQNNGV. V shed 1 base and J 6 bases; nucleotides not matched to a gene: 6. The CDR3 sequence is 14 residues long. The CDR3 is CASSLGQGFSEQYF. In DNA, the CDR3 is TGTGCCAGCAGCTTAGGACAGGGCTTCTCCGAGCAGTACTTC.

This chain uses TRBV7-2 with TRBJ2-2; 11 bases are shared with TRBD2. The ends lost 5 bases at V and 6 bases at J; junction bases unmatched: 8. Germline assignment: CDR1 SGHTA and CDR2 FQGNSA. CDR3 length equals 16 residues. This chain's CDR3 is CASSTYSGREAGELFF. The CDR3 DNA is TGTGCCAGCAGCACATATAGCGGGAGGGAAGCCGGGGAGCTGTTTTTT.

The rearrangement uses TRBV5-4 and TRBJ2-7, with D possibly TRBD1 on 5 matching bases. Looked up from germline, CDR1 is SGHNT and CDR2 is YYREEE (reference sequence). The CDR3 has 15 residues. Trimming cost V 0 bases and J 2 bases, with 12 bases left between them. In DNA, the CDR3 is TGTGCCAGCAGCTTGGCTTCAGGGATTCCCTACGAGCAGTACTTC. It specifies CASSLASGIPYEQYF.

The genes are TRBV9 and TRBJ1-5; D ambiguous. Looked up from germline, CDR1 is SGDLS and CDR2 is YYNGEE. Trimming shortened V by 4 bases and J by 0 bases, and 11 bases separated the two germline ends. The CDR3 consists of 15 residues. In DNA, the CDR3 is TGTGCCAGCAGCACGGGAGAATATAGCAATCAGCCCCAGCATTTT. It is translated as CASSTGEYSNQPQHF.

J is TRBJ2-1 and V is TRBV30; 7 bases align to TRBD2. Trimming removed 3 bases from V and 0 bases from J; junction bases left unmatched: 2. The CDR3 has 14 residues. Per the germline V gene, CDR1 is GTSNPN and CDR2 is SVGIG (reference sequence). CDR3 sequence reads: CAWRGGSSYNEQFF. In DNA form, the CDR3 reads TGTGCCTGGAGAGGCGGGAGCTCCTACAATGAGCAGTTCTTC.

The chain has TRBV28 and TRBJ2-1; the D gene could be TRBD1 or TRBD2 (6 bases each). The germline V gene has CDR1 MDHEN and CDR2 SYDVKM. The V end was cut by 8 bases, the J end by 4 bases, with 9 bases between. The CDR3 is 12 amino acids. The CDR3 loop reads CASRGLYNEQFF. The CDR3 DNA reads TGTGCCAGCCGGGGGCTTTACAATGAGCAGTTCTTC. Looking up the rest from reference TRBV28 and TRBJ2-1 gives the full variable domain: DVKVTQSSRYLVKRTGEKVFLECVQDMDHENMFWYRQDPGLGLRLIYFSYDVKMKEKGDIPEGYSVSREKKERFSLILESASTNQTSMYLCASRGLYNEQFFGPGTRLTVL.

The chain carries TRBV7-9 and TRBJ2-2; no definite D call. Germline assignment: CDR1 SEHNR and CDR2 FQNEAQ (reference sequence). The CDR3 sequence is 14 residues long. Trimming cost V 5 bases and J 4 bases, with 11 bases left between them. The CDR3 nucleotides are TGTGCCAGCAGCCCCCGGGTTTTCACCGGGGAGCTGTTTTTT. This encodes CASSPRVFTGELFF.

This clone has just a few counts. An end of the junction differs from the germline gene, which may be a read error. DNA for the CDR3: TGTGCCAGCAGTGTTCCCACAGCATACCTCTTC. Amino acids: CASSVPTAYLF. The V gene is TRBV2, the J gene TRBJ1-2, with D uncertain. The CDR3 is made up of 11 amino acids. The germline V gene has CDR1 SNHLY and CDR2 FYNNEI.

This chain uses TRBV29-1 with TRBJ2-2, with 7 positions matching TRBD1. The CDR3 sequence is 12 residues long. In germline, CDR1 is SQVTM, CDR2 ANQGSEA. The junction had 3 bases not matched to a gene; V was cut back by 6 bases and J by 5 bases. The CDR3 DNA reads as TGCAGCGTCATACAGGGGACCGGGGAGCTGTTTTTT. Translating it yields CSVIQGTGELFF.

This chain connects TRBV5-1 to TRBJ2-2; no firm D call. With 0 bases removed from V and 4 bases from J, the gap between germline ends came to 7 bases. CDR3 length: 14 amino acids. CDR1 SGHRS and CDR2 YFSETQ come from the germline V gene. The CDR3 DNA follows: TGCGCCAGCAGCTTGGATTCGAGCACCGGGGAGCTGTTTTTT. This encodes CASSLDSSTGELFF.

This sequence joins TRBV9 and TRBJ1-3; no clear D gene. The CDR3 length is 15 residues. V lost 4 bases to trimming and J lost 0 bases, with 11 bases between them. Germline CDR1 is SGDLS and CDR2 is YYNGEE. CDR3 coding DNA: TGTGCCAGCAGCTCAGGACGGACCTCTGGAAACACCATATATTTT. This gives the protein CASSSGRTSGNTIYF.

The rearrangement joins TRBV9 to TRBJ2-1; TRBD2 aligns across 9 bases. CDR3 length: 16 amino acids. The germline CDR1 and CDR2 sequences are SGDLS and YYNGEE. Trimming removed 3 bases from V and 3 bases from J; junction bases left unmatched: 7. This CDR3 is CASSARLAEDYNEQFF. CDR3 DNA: TGTGCCAGCAGCGCCCGACTAGCGGAGGACTACAATGAGCAGTTCTTC.

The DNA of the CDR3 is TGCGCCAGCAGCTTGTGGGGCCAGACTGACATGAACACTGAAGCTTTCTTT. Translating gives CASSLWGQTDMNTEAFF. V is TRBV5-1 and J is TRBJ1-1; perhaps TRBD1 as D (5 bases). Trimming removed 1 base at V and 0 bases at J, with 16 bases between. Germline CDR1 SGHRS, CDR2 YFSETQ. This CDR3 has 17 residues. The variable domain in full, with the rest retrieved from reference TRBV5-1 and TRBJ1-1, is KAGVTQTPRYLIKTRGQQVTLSCSPISGHRSVSWYQQTPGQGLQFLFEYFSETQRNKGNFPGRFSGRQFSNSRSEMNVSTLELGDSALYLCASSLWGQTDMNTEAFFGQGTRLTVV.

The chain employs TRBV30 and TRBJ2-4, with 7 bases fitting TRBD2. The CDR3 sequence is 20 residues long. Germline CDR1 is GTSNPN and CDR2 is SVGIG (reference sequence). V dropped 0 bases and J dropped 0; count of bases not matched to a gene: 17. The CDR3 reads CAWSVAFRGREGLAKNIQYF. The CDR3 DNA follows: TGTGCCTGGAGTGTAGCATTTCGAGGGAGGGAGGGGCTAGCCAAAAACATTCAGTACTTC.

The chain joins TRBV5-6 to TRBJ2-3, with D maybe TRBD1 (5 bases). Germline CDR1 SGHDT, CDR2 YYEEEE. V was shortened by 3 bases and J by 2 bases, with 10 bases between the two germline ends. This CDR3 region has 14 residues. The CDR3 loop is CASSSTGSTDTQYF. CDR3 coding DNA: TGTGCCAGCAGCTCTACAGGTTCCACAGATACGCAGTATTTT.

The V call is TRBV7-6, the J call TRBJ2-2; no definite D call. Germline V gene data show CDR1 as SGHVS and CDR2 as FNYEAQ. Between the trimmed V and J ends, which lost 3 bases and 1 base, there was a span of 0 bases. The CDR3 consists of 12 residues. The CDR3 nucleotides read TGTGCCAGCAGCTTGAACACCGGGGAGCTGTTTTTT. Protein: CASSLNTGELFF.

The chain couples TRBV6-5 to TRBJ2-5; D is undetermined. The V gene's germline CDR1 is MNHEY and CDR2 SVGAGI. The CDR3 is made up of 14 amino acids. Trimming removed 2 bases at V and 4 bases at J, with 11 bases between. CDR3 loop: CASSYQDGRETQYF. DNA of the CDR3: TGTGCCAGCAGTTACCAAGATGGGCGAGAGACCCAGTACTTC.

This chain connects TRBV7-2 to TRBJ1-3; no clear D. The germline V and J ends were trimmed by 6 bases and 0 bases, with 6 bases remaining between them. Germline V gene lookup returns CDR1 SGHTA and CDR2 FQGNSA. This CDR3 contains 13 residues. CDR3 nucleotides: TGTGCCAGCAGGGTGGGCTCTGGAAACACCATATATTTT. As protein: CASRVGSGNTIYF.

The CDR3 DNA reads TGTGCCAGCAGTTTGGGACCGGGACAGGGGATCGGGCCCCATATCCGGAACACCGGGGAGCTGTTTTTT. This codes for CASSLGPGQGIGPHIRNTGELFF. This chain uses TRBV28 with TRBJ2-2; TRBD1 matches at 10 bases. The CDR3 extends over 23 amino acids. CDR1 is MDHEN and CDR2 is SYDVKM in the germline V gene. With V trimmed by 3 bases and J by 1 base, 23 bases remained unmatched.

V is TRBV7-9 and J is TRBJ1-1; D remains ambiguous. Trimming removed 6 bases from V and 0 bases from J, with 11 bases in between. Germline V gene data show CDR1 as SEHNR and CDR2 as FQNEAQ (reference sequence). CDR3 length equals 14 residues. The CDR3 coding sequence is TGTGCCAGCAGGACCGGAGGGCTGAACACTGAAGCTTTCTTT. Amino acid sequence: CASRTGGLNTEAFF.

The chain recombines TRBV5-4 with TRBJ2-1; D uncertain. CDR1 and CDR2 (germline): SGHNT, YYREEE (reference sequence). Trimming took 4 bases from V and 8 from J, leaving 16 bases between them. This CDR3 is 14 amino acids long. CDR3 in amino acids: CASSPTPLRDEQFF. The CDR3 bases are TGTGCCAGCAGCCCCACACCCCTTAGGGATGAGCAGTTCTTC. The full variable domain, its missing parts supplied by reference TRBV5-4 and TRBJ2-1, is ETGVTQSPTHLIKTRGQQVTLRCSSQSGHNTVSWYQQALGQGPQFIFQYYREEENGRGNFPPRFSGLQFPNYSSELNVNALELDDSALYLCASSPTPLRDEQFFGPGTRLTVL.

The chain joins TRBV27 to TRBJ2-1; D possibly corresponds to TRBD1 (6 bases). Germline CDR1 MNHEY, CDR2 SMNVEV (reference sequence). Trimming cost V 2 bases and J 0 bases, with 8 bases left between them. CDR3 size: 15 residues. CDR3 protein: CASSLQQGSYNEQFF. The CDR3 DNA reads as TGTGCCAGCAGTTTACAACAGGGCTCCTACAATGAGCAGTTCTTC.